The 10 T cell receptor beta chains below come from one sample, sequenced in a study of graft-versus-host responses after intestinal transplantation. Their antigen targets remain unknown. This table comes from immunoSEQ multiplex PCR, and its TCRdb copy is limited to in-frame clones, with some not included. Among 45,000 to 50,000 clones listed, about 90% were seen once. Material: unstimulated CD4+ T cells sorted from spleen or lymph node cells, obtained before transplant. The receptors here all came from a human donor who was the organ donor for an intestinal transplant.

This chain connects TRBV7-3 to TRBJ2-3; D gene ambiguous. V lost 1 base to trimming and J lost 0 bases, with 11 bases between them. Germline CDR1 reads SGHTA; CDR2 reads FQGTGA. The CDR3 has 16 residues. CDR3 in DNA: TGTGCCAGCAGCTTAAGTAGTGGGATAAGCACAGATACGCAGTATTTT. This gives the protein CASSLSSGISTDTQYF.

The chain is built from TRBV14 and TRBJ1-2, with D possibly matching TRBD1 (6 bases). The CDR3 is 13 residues long. V was trimmed by 0 bases and J by 8 bases, leaving 10 bases between them. The V gene's germline CDR1 is SGHDN and CDR2 FVKESK. The CDR3 loop is CASSQDRGGGYTF. The CDR3 DNA reads TGTGCCAGCAGCCAAGACAGGGGCGGGGGCTACACCTTC.

The rearrangement joins TRBV18 to TRBJ2-3; 10 bases align to TRBD2. The CDR3 is 16 amino acids. V lost 2 bases and J lost 5; bases outside the gene matches: 7. Germline V CDR1 and CDR2: KGHSH, LQKENI. The chain's CDR3 is CASSPGLAGVIDTQYF. As DNA, the CDR3 is TGTGCCAGCTCACCAGGGCTAGCGGGAGTCATAGATACGCAGTATTTT.

This clone was detected only once. The V and J genes are TRBV15 and TRBJ1-4, with D unclear. Germline V gene lookup returns CDR1 LNHNV and CDR2 YYDKDF (reference sequence). This CDR3 is built from 17 residues. With 0 bases removed from V and 3 bases from J, the gap between germline ends came to 14 bases. In nucleotides, the CDR3 is TGTGCCACCAGCAGAGATGTTTCGGGGTTAGCTAATGAAAAACTGTTTTTT. Translated: CATSRDVSGLANEKLFF. Looking up the rest from reference TRBV15 and TRBJ1-4 gives the full variable domain: DAMVIQNPRYQVTQFGKPVTLSCSQTLNHNVMYWYQQKSSQAPKLLFHYYDKDFNNEADTPDNFQSRRPNTSFCFLDIRSPGLGDTAMYLCATSRDVSGLANEKLFFGSGTQLSVL.

The chain combines TRBV15 with TRBJ2-3; D is unresolved. The V and J ends lost 1 base and 3 bases respectively, with 5 bases between them. CDR1 and CDR2 from the germline V gene are LNHNV and YYDKDF (reference sequence). This CDR3 is built from 13 residues. The CDR3 loop is CATSRGATDTQYF. The CDR3 nucleotides are TGTGCCACCAGCAGAGGAGCGACAGATACGCAGTATTTT.

V usage is TRBV7-3 and J usage is TRBJ2-5, with TRBD2 identical over 8 bases. Judging by the DNA end, TRBJ2-7 fits better; the J call may be wrong. CDR1 and CDR2 (germline): SGHTA, FQGTGA. This CDR3 spans 15 amino acids. The CDR3 loop is CASSLGSGGPYEQYF. The CDR3 region has the DNA TGTGCCAGCAGCTTAGGGAGCGGGGGCCCATACGAGCAGTACTTC.

The chain joins TRBV2 to TRBJ2-3; D call uncertain. The CDR3 extends over 14 amino acids. With 0 bases removed from V and 0 bases from J, the gap between germline ends came to 4 bases. Per germline, CDR1 SNHLY and CDR2 FYNNEI. CDR3 in amino acids: CASSEASSTDTQYF. CDR3 sequence (DNA): TGTGCCAGCAGTGAAGCGTCTAGCACAGATACGCAGTATTTT.

The genes are TRBV21-1 and TRBJ2-2; the table's D call of TRBD2 was not tested on the DNA. TRBV21-1 is a known pseudogene. This CDR3 is built from 18 residues. CDR3 residues: CASSKARGDGGPCGELFF. CDR3 nucleotides: TGTGCCAGCAGCAAAGCTAGGGGCGACGGGGGGCCGTGTGGGGAGCTGTTTTTT.

The chain has TRBV30 and TRBJ2-6, with D perhaps given as TRBD1 or TRBD2 (5 bases each). The CDR3 has 15 residues. Germline V CDR1 and CDR2: GTSNPN, SVGIG (reference sequence). With 0 bases removed from V and 0 bases from J, the gap between germline ends came to 6 bases. This chain's CDR3 is CAWSVGGSGANVLTF. The CDR3 DNA reads as TGTGCCTGGAGTGTTGGGGGCTCTGGGGCCAACGTCCTGACTTTC.

J is TRBJ1-1 and V is TRBV4-2; 11 bases map to TRBD1. The CDR3 spans 17 residues. Germline V gene lookup returns CDR1 LGHNA and CDR2 YNFKEQ. V lost 1 base, J lost 0 bases, and 4 bases stayed unmatched. The CDR3 sequence: CASSQGTGGAMNTEAFF. The CDR3 nucleotides are TGTGCCAGCAGCCAAGGGACAGGGGGCGCGATGAACACTGAAGCTTTCTTT.